These 14 T cell receptor beta chains share one sample of origin, sequenced in a study of shared clonotypes between healthy human individuals. Sequenced by immunoSEQ multiplex PCR; TCRdb stores in-frame clones only, minus some. Of 1,100,000 or so clones listed, around 78% are singletons. Sample: memory CD4+ T cells from PBMCs. Sample subset: CD45RA-negative fraction. These receptor sequences come from a man younger than 30 in good health. Some clones in this sample may be carry-over from other donors' samples.

The table lists this clone with a few counts. V usage is TRBV7-3 and J usage is TRBJ2-1, with 9 positions matching TRBD2. Germline assignment: CDR1 SGHTA and CDR2 FQGTGA. The CDR3 has 12 amino acids. The trim removed 3 bases at V and 9 bases at J, leaving 0 bases unmatched. CDR3 loop: CASSFSGGEQFF. In nucleotides, the CDR3 is TGTGCCAGCAGCTTTAGCGGGGGTGAGCAGTTCTTC.

The chain combines TRBV10-3 with TRBJ2-1; the match to TRBD2 covers 7 bases. Germline assignment: CDR1 ENHRY and CDR2 SYGVKD. Unmatched junction bases numbered 7, after V lost 2 bases and J lost 3 bases. This CDR3 comprises 16 residues. The CDR3 loop reads CAISEVAVAGYNEQFF. The CDR3 region has the DNA TGTGCCATCAGTGAGGTAGCGGTAGCGGGCTACAATGAGCAGTTCTTC.

The V and J genes are TRBV27 and TRBJ2-1, with 10 positions matching TRBD2. V was pared by 3 bases and J by 1 base, with 3 bases of the junction left unmatched. This CDR3 has 16 residues. The germline CDR1 and CDR2 sequences are MNHEY and SMNVEV (reference sequence). The CDR3 DNA follows: TGTGCCAGCAGTTTCATAGCGGGAGGTTCCTACAATGAGCAGTTCTTC. Protein sequence: CASSFIAGGSYNEQFF.

This clone was recorded a few times. This chain joins TRBV11-3 and TRBJ1-1; no reliable D call. With 5 bases removed from V and 1 base from J, the gap between germline ends came to 11 bases. The CDR3 loop spans 14 amino acids. Germline V gene data show CDR1 as SGHNT and CDR2 as YENEEA. The CDR3 DNA follows: TGTGCCAGCAGCGCCTCGGCATCGAACACTGAAGCTTTCTTT. This codes for CASSASASNTEAFF.

This clone showed up just a few times. The chain links TRBV28 to TRBJ2-7, with D tentatively TRBD1 or TRBD2 (5 bases each). Germline lookup yields CDR1 MDHEN and CDR2 SYDVKM. The CDR3 runs 13 residues. With 10 bases removed from V and 2 bases from J, the gap between germline ends came to 15 bases. CDR3 loop: CATISGATYEQYF. CDR3 bases: TGTGCCACTATATCCGGGGCCACCTACGAGCAGTACTTC.

The V and J genes are TRBV28 and TRBJ2-3, with 15 bases lining up with TRBD2. The CDR3 runs 16 residues. The J segment lost 7 bases and the V segment lost 6 bases, leaving 8 bases of the junction unmatched. The V gene's germline CDR1 is MDHEN and CDR2 SYDVKM. Here the CDR3 DNA reads TGTGCCAGCAGCTCACCCGGGACTAGCGGGAGGAATACGCAGTATTTT. It codes for CASSSPGTSGRNTQYF.

The V gene is TRBV30, the J gene TRBJ2-3; D not resolved. The CDR3 runs 14 residues. Per the germline V gene, CDR1 is GTSNPN and CDR2 is SVGIG (reference sequence). With 0 bases removed from V and 1 base from J, the gap between germline ends came to 8 bases. In nucleotides, the CDR3 is TGTGCCTGGAGTGTCAAAAGGGGCACAGATACGCAGTATTTT. This translates into CAWSVKRGTDTQYF.

The table lists this clone with a count of one. The chain joins TRBV16 to TRBJ2-7; D not resolved. V lost 0 bases and J 9 bases, leaving 18 bases between the germline ends. Germline-derived CDR1 and CDR2 are KGHSY and FQNENV. The CDR3 contains 15 residues. The CDR3 DNA is TGTGCCAGCAGCCAATCGCCTAGGTCTTTTACGGGGCAGTACTTC. Protein: CASSQSPRSFTGQYF.

V usage is TRBV27 and J usage is TRBJ2-3; D perhaps matches TRBD2 (6 bases). Trimming removed 6 bases at V and 4 bases at J, with 17 bases between. The CDR3 loop spans 15 amino acids. CDR1 is MNHEY and CDR2 is SMNVEV in the germline V gene (reference sequence). CDR3 DNA: TGTGCCAGCAGGAGACTAGGGAGCGCGGCAGATACGCAGTATTTT. This gives the protein CASRRLGSAADTQYF.

This clone was picked up one time. The genes are TRBV7-2 and TRBJ2-7; 9 bases fit TRBD2. The CDR3 runs to 13 residues. Germline-derived CDR1 and CDR2 are SGHTA and FQGNSA. V lost 3 bases, J lost 6 bases, and 3 bases stayed unmatched. The CDR3 is CASSFGTSREQYF. CDR3 DNA sequence: TGTGCCAGCAGCTTCGGGACTAGCCGCGAGCAGTACTTC.

V usage is TRBV7-2 and J usage is TRBJ2-1; 7 nucleotides match TRBD2. CDR3 length: 16 residues. CDR1 is SGHTA, CDR2 FQGNSA, per germline. The J segment lost 4 bases and the V segment lost 7 bases, leaving 13 bases of the junction unmatched. CDR3: CASTAPSGRLYNEQFF. The CDR3 DNA sequence: TGTGCCAGCACCGCACCTAGCGGCCGCCTTTACAATGAGCAGTTCTTC.

The V gene is TRBV2, the J gene TRBJ2-7, with a possible D match to TRBD1 (7 bases). Trimming took 3 bases from V and 3 from J, leaving 12 bases between them. This CDR3 is built from 14 residues. Per the germline V gene, CDR1 is SNHLY and CDR2 is FYNNEI. Written as DNA, the CDR3 is TGTGCCAGCAGTGACCAGGGGGGAGGCTACGAGCAGTACTTC. Translating it yields CASSDQGGGYEQYF.

The rearrangement uses TRBV19 and TRBJ2-7; D remains unclear. Trimming left V 4 bases short and J 0 bases short, with 7 bases between. The V gene's germline CDR1 is LNHDA and CDR2 SQIVND (reference sequence). This CDR3 comprises 13 residues. For the CDR3, the DNA is TGTGCCAGTAGTAAGGCAGTCTCCTACGAGCAGTACTTC. It is translated as CASSKAVSYEQYF.

This sequence joins TRBV7-8 and TRBJ2-5; 8 bases are shared with TRBD2. Trimming cost V 2 bases and J 4 bases; bases outside gene matches: 3. This CDR3 is built from 14 residues. Per germline, CDR1 SGHVS and CDR2 FQNEAQ. The DNA for the CDR3 is TGTGCCAGCAGCTTAAATGCGGGAGGAGAGACCCAGTACTTC. It encodes CASSLNAGGETQYF.